In this sample, the clone carrying this TCR beta chain turned up a few times. Its antigen is unknown. The CDR3 runs 13 residues. Trimming left V 3 bases short and J 1 base short, with 7 bases between. Per the germline V gene, CDR1 is SEHNR and CDR2 is FQNEAQ (reference sequence). Fresh peripheral blood, roughly 9.8 ml of it, supplied the PBMCs. The data were taken from a study of T cells in Graves' hyperthyroidism and ophthalmopathy. Regarding the study as a whole: Model output signaled ophthalmopathy a median roughly six months ahead of onset.

RNA transcripts yielded amplified TCR beta CDR3 regions. The study used the HTBI primer set for a first-round RT-PCR of the TCR CDR3. TCRdb processed the multiplex PCR reads anew with MiXCR; each CDR3 protein has one entry. Of about 500,000 distinct CDR3 sequences in the sample, 14% are singletons; the top ten hold roughly 17%. Sequences were obtained from blood. The clonotype comes from a woman younger than 35 with Graves' hyperthyroidism. The rearrangement links TRBV7-9 to TRBJ2-7; D is ambiguous. Here the CDR3 DNA reads TGTGCCAGCAGCTTGCCTGATTCCTACGAGCAGTACGTC. Its protein is CASSLPDSYEQYV.